This T cell receptor beta chain was captured by sequencing in a study of blood T cells in healthy people across ages (dated by TCRdb to between 2014 and 2017). About the investigation overall: Template switching captured roughly one uniquely barcoded TCR beta cDNA molecule per two T cells in model experiments. The study measured age-related changes in TCR beta repertoire diversity using deep sequencing normalized with unique cDNA molecular identifiers. The donors were split into four age groups: young (average about 15 years), middle-aged (around 40), aged (over 55) and long-lived (more than 80). For two donors (one aged 18 to 30 and one aged 80 or older), the study analyzed two additional independent replicas of 1 million unique cDNA reads from the same blood draw. To avoid experimental bias, donors of different ages were distributed randomly across sequencing lanes.

Library prep was done by 5' RACE. The sample was run on an Illumina HiSeq 2500. A second PCR of roughly 6 to 11 cycles was run with a J-beta primer mix and a sample-barcoded 5' primer. Each TCR beta cDNA molecule received a unique molecular identifier from a template-switch 5' adaptor carrying 12 random nucleotides. Each sample yielded at least 3 million CDR3-containing paired-end reads. The Mint cDNA synthesis kit, primed by a TRBC-specific oligonucleotide, was used to synthesize first-strand cDNA from all RNA. Following uracil-DNA glycosylase treatment, a first 18-cycle PCR with universal primers M1SS and BC2_uni_R was performed on all cDNA. Per the original workflow: Normalization of each sample was performed by random selection of 1 million high-quality reads, each carrying a distinct molecular identifier. Instead of being binned into consensus sequences, reads with shared molecular identifiers were discarded. CDR3 identification, clonotype clustering and error correction used MiTCR with a Q25 quality threshold and the strictest error-elimination algorithm. A nonparametric unseen species model with Euler transformation was used to estimate lower-bound total TCR beta diversity. In TCRdb, the public reads were trimmed at Q25 with fastp and aligned with MiXCR, with productive beta chains retained. CDR3 protein duplicates are merged, each entry listing the most common genes and DNA. These V and J calls rely on TCRdb rather than the paper's analysis. Across this sample there are some 640,000 distinct CDR3 sequences, with around 45% seen only once. The biggest ten clones account for 25% to 35% of the sample.

The paper as a whole reports these results and caveats: Observed TCR beta diversity correlated strongly with the percentage of naive T cells measured by flow cytometry. The CMV infection status of donors was not known, potentially confounding age-related changes in expanded clonotypes. Estimates of total diversity from one million sequenced T cells were regarded as lower bounds and underestimates. Compared with the aged group, the long-lived group had more naive CD4+ T cells, fewer expanded clones and increased TCR diversity, suggesting age selection. Observed TCR beta diversity per million T cells fell roughly linearly with age, and a significant reduction was already apparent by age roughly 40. Since profiling was done on bulk unsorted PBMCs, naive and antigen-experienced compartments could not be conclusively compared.

From cysteine to phenylalanine, the CDR3 is 12 amino acids long. This entry keeps only the CDR3 DNA: 36 bases, framed from base 1. V and J lose 1 base and 6 bases, and a span of 7 bases separates them. The germline V gene supplies CDR1 LGHNA and CDR2 YNFKEQ. Of note for this clonotype: Its antigen target is currently unknown. Nothing much larger sits one base from this clone, and base qualities are not available.

The roughly 39 donors, aged about 6 to 100 years, were systemically healthy Caucasian individuals from Russia. Each donor gave ten milliliters of peripheral blood, collected into EDTA-treated Vacutainer tubes. Ficoll-Paque density-gradient centrifugation was used to isolate PBMCs, with at least 6 million obtained per sample. Total RNA, at least 6 micrograms per sample, was extracted from PBMCs with Trizol reagent. For every donor, an aliquot of PBMCs went through flow cytometry to measure the percentages of naive CD45RAhigh/CD27high T cells. The clonotype was recovered from an older woman in good health. The rearrangement joined TRBV4-2 to TRBJ2-7; the D segment cannot be called with confidence. The sequenced sample consisted of blood. Here the CDR3 is given as CASSQGSFEQYF. The sequence in DNA is TGTGCCAGCAGCCAAGGTTCTTTCGAGCAGTACTTC.